This T cell receptor (beta chain) derives from a study of T-cell reconstitution after alpha-beta-depleted transplantation in children. With 5 bases clipped from V and 6 bases from J, the junction kept 15 bases outside the gene matches. From germline, CDR1 is LNHDA and CDR2 SQIVND (reference sequence). CDR3 length: 16 residues. The authors prepared the TCRbeta library with unique molecular identifiers. TCRdb reprocessed the PCR reads via MiXCR and lists one record per CDR3 protein. The sample records roughly 220,000 distinct CDR3 sequences, around 8.9% being singletons. This clonotype was recorded many times.

The sequence was collected from a human donor who donated a stem cell graft to a child with SCID. The source material was PBMCs from the stem cell graft donor, sampled from the stem cell graft. This rearrangement joins TRBV19 to TRBJ1-1; TRBD1 agrees at 7 bases. As DNA, the CDR3 is TGTGCCAGTAGTGTACTACAGGGGTGGGCGAGAGCTGAAGCTTTCTTT. Encoded protein: CASSVLQGWARAEAFF.